The 10 T cell receptor beta chains listed next were all sequenced from one sample in a study of T cell therapy after organ transplantation. Sequenced by immunoSEQ multiplex PCR; TCRdb stores in-frame clones only, minus some. The sample gives about 4,800 clones, around 68% of which show up once; around 38% is in the top ten. These receptors are not linked to any known antigen. The time point was: 4-8 weeks after completion of therapy. This specimen consisted of CD8+ T cells from blood, obtained after autologous CMV-specific T cell therapy. The receptors were gathered from a human patient who had received a solid organ transplant and had CMV disease. Some T cells may trace back to the graft donor.

This chain links TRBV25-1 with TRBJ2-7; D may be TRBD1 (6 bases). This CDR3 has 14 residues. The germline CDR1 and CDR2 sequences are MGHDK and SYGVNS. The V and J ends lost 5 bases and 2 bases respectively, with 13 bases between them. CDR3 in amino acids: CASSNRVDTYEQYF. CDR3 coding DNA: TGTGCCAGCAGTAACAGGGTAGACACCTACGAGCAGTACTTC.

The table lists this clone with a count of one. The J gene is TRBJ1-4, the V gene TRBV28; possibly TRBD1 for D (5 bases). Germline CDR1 MDHEN, CDR2 SYDVKM. The CDR3 length is 16 residues. V was cut by 3 bases and J by 7 bases, with 18 bases left in between. In nucleotides, the CDR3 is TGTGCCAGCAGTTTGTTTAACAGGCCACTGCCTGAAAAACTGTTTTTT. It is translated as CASSLFNRPLPEKLFF.

This rearrangement joins TRBV27 to TRBJ2-6; the match to TRBD1 covers 7 bases. Germline-derived CDR1 and CDR2 are MNHEY and SMNVEV (reference sequence). This CDR3 region has 15 residues. V dropped 4 bases and J dropped 3; count of bases not matched to a gene: 3. CDR3 sequence: CASSSHRGGANVLTF. Here the CDR3 DNA reads TGTGCCAGCAGTTCTCACAGGGGTGGGGCCAACGTCCTGACTTTC.

V usage is TRBV7-8 and J usage is TRBJ2-1; D unclear. The V gene's germline CDR1 is SGHVS and CDR2 FQNEAQ. The CDR3 loop spans 12 amino acids. V lost 8 bases, J lost 2 bases, and 7 bases lay in between. CDR3 bases: TGTGCCAGCGGCGAGGCCTACAATGAGCAGTTCTTC. This sequence encodes CASGEAYNEQFF.

Comment on this clone: Its ends do not fully match the called genes, so a read error is possible. The chain couples TRBV11-2 to TRBJ1-2, with 7 bases lining up with TRBD1. CDR1 and CDR2 (germline): SGHAT, FQNNGV. CDR3 length: 16 residues. CDR3 residues: CASRPDQTGSNYGYTF. The CDR3 DNA reads TGCGCCAGCAGGCCGGATCAGACAGGGTCAAACTATGGCTACACCTTC.

This sequence joins TRBV5-6 and TRBJ1-1; TRBD1 is a possible D gene (5 bases). The CDR3 has 12 amino acids. Per germline, CDR1 SGHDT and CDR2 YYEEEE. Trimming took off 2 bases at V and 7 bases at J, with 9 bases between the two ends. This CDR3 is CASSLGESEAFF. Here the CDR3 DNA reads TGTGCCAGCAGCTTAGGGGAAAGTGAAGCTTTCTTT.

The chain is built from TRBV10-3 and TRBJ2-7, with D perhaps TRBD1 or TRBD2 (5 bases each). The V and J ends lost 6 bases and 2 bases respectively, with 11 bases between them. This CDR3 is built from 13 residues. CDR1 ENHRY and CDR2 SYGVKD come from the germline V gene. CDR3 protein: CAIRGTGTYEQYF. In DNA, the CDR3 is TGTGCCATCAGGGGGACGGGAACCTACGAGCAGTACTTC.

The V and J genes are TRBV7-9 and TRBJ2-4, with 9 bases aligning to TRBD1. This CDR3 is 17 amino acids long. Trimming cost V 5 bases and J 2 bases; bases outside gene matches: 10. The germline V gene has CDR1 SEHNR and CDR2 FQNEAQ (reference sequence). In DNA form, the CDR3 reads TGTGCCAGCAGCCAGCCGGGACAGGGATGGACCAAAAACATTCAGTACTTC. Protein: CASSQPGQGWTKNIQYF.

This clone was found once. The chain employs TRBV15 and TRBJ1-6; perhaps TRBD1 as D (6 bases). The CDR3 extends over 16 amino acids. The V and J ends lost 1 base and 7 bases respectively, with 14 bases between them. Germline loops: CDR1 LNHNV, CDR2 YYDKDF (reference sequence). CDR3 DNA: TGTGCCACCAGCAGAGCTGGGGGGGGGCCAAATTCACCCCTCCACTTT. Residues: CATSRAGGGPNSPLHF.

This clone appeared a few times. The CDR3 DNA is TGTGCCAGCAGGCTAGGGGGCGCGGCGAACACTGAAGCTTTCTTT. Its protein is CASRLGGAANTEAFF. The chain uses TRBV6-5 and TRBJ1-1, with 7 bases fitting TRBD1. CDR3 length equals 15 residues. V lost 6 bases to trimming and J lost 1 base; unmatched junction nucleotides: 8. Germline lookup yields CDR1 MNHEY and CDR2 SVGAGI.